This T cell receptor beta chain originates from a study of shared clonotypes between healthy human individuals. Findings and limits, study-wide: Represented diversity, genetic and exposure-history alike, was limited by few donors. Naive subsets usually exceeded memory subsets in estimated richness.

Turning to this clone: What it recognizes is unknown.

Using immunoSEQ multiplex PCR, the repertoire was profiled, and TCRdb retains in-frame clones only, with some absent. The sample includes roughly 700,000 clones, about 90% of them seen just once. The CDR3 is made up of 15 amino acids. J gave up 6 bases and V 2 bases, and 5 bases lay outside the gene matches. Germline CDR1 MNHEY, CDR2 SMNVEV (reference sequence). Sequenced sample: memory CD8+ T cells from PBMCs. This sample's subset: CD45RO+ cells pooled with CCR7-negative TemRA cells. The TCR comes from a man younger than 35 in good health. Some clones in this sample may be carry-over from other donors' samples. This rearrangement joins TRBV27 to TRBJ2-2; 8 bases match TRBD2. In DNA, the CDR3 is TGTGCCAGCAGTTTAGGAGCGGGAGCGGCCGGGGAGCTGTTTTTT. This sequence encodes CASSLGAGAAGELFF.